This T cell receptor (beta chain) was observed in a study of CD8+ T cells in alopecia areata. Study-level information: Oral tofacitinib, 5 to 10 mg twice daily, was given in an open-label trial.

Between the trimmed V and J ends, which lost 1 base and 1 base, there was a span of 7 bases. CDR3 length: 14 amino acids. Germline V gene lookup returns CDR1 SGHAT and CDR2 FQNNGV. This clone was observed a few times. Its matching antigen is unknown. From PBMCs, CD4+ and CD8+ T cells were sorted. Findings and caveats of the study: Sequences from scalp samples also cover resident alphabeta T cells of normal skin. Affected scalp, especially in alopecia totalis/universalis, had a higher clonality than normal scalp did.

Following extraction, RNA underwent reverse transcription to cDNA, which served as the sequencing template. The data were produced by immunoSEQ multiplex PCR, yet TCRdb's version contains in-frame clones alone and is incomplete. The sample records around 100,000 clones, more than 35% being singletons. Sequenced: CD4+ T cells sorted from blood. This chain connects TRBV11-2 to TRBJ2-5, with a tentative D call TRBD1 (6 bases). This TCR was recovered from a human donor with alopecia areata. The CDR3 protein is CASSLVRGQETQYF. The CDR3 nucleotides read TGTGCCAGCAGCTTAGTCAGGGGCCAAGAGACCCAGTACTTC.